This passage covers 25 T cell receptor beta chains from one sample sequenced in a study of cytomegalovirus exposure and HLA in healthy donors. PCR employed 60 Vbeta and 13 Jbeta primers. Libraries were prepared by immunoSEQ multiplex PCR; TCRdb keeps only in-frame clonotypes and omits some of them. The sample has about 140,000 clones, just under 80% seen once; the top ten hold approximately 2.3%. The sequenced sample consisted of PBMCs. The receptor set was obtained from a man younger than 40 in good health and CMV-seronegative.

The V gene is TRBV6-6, the J gene TRBJ2-5; TRBD2 agrees at 9 bases. The CDR3 covers 16 residues. Germline V gene data show CDR1 as MNHNY and CDR2 as SVGAGI (reference sequence). The V and J ends lost 0 bases and 3 bases, in that order; junction bases with no gene match: 5. The CDR3 sequence is CASSYSFSSGEETQYF. The CDR3 DNA reads as TGTGCCAGCAGTTACTCGTTCTCTAGCGGGGAAGAGACCCAGTACTTC.

This clone occurred once. J is TRBJ2-1 and V is TRBV6-5; 9 bases fit TRBD2. The CDR3 contains 16 residues. The ends lost 2 bases at V and 10 bases at J; junction bases unmatched: 12. Germline V gene sequence: CDR1 MNHEY, CDR2 SVGAGI. The CDR3 is CASSYEGLAGLGEQFF. The CDR3 nucleotides read TGTGCCAGCAGTTACGAAGGGCTAGCGGGGTTAGGGGAGCAGTTCTTC.

V is TRBV30 and J is TRBJ2-2; TRBD1 might be the D (6 bases). CDR3 length equals 14 residues. Germline CDR1 reads GTSNPN; CDR2 reads SVGIG (reference sequence). The ends were cut back, 7 bases at V and 4 bases at J, with 16 bases in the middle. The CDR3 DNA sequence: TGTGCCTCAAAGGGTGGGGGCGGCACCGGGGAGCTGTTTTTT. Translation gives CASKGGGGTGELFF.

The chain is built from TRBV2 and TRBJ1-2, with D possibly being TRBD1 (5 bases). CDR3 length: 10 residues. Germline V gives CDR1 SNHLY, CDR2 FYNNEI. Trimming shortened V by 11 bases and J by 8 bases, and 12 bases separated the two germline ends. CDR3 amino acids: CASRTTGYTF. CDR3 sequence (DNA): TGTGCCTCCCGGACAACGGGCTACACCTTC.

Worth noting for this clone: At one end the junction does not follow the germline gene, possibly because of a read error. The chain recombines TRBV7-7 with TRBJ2-5, with 8 bases fitting TRBD1. CDR1 SSHAT and CDR2 FNYEAQ come from the germline V gene (reference sequence). The CDR3 is made up of 13 amino acids. CDR3 DNA: TGTGCTAGCAGTTTAAACAGGGGGGAGACCCAGTACTTC. It is translated as CASSLNRGETQYF.

This clone was seen more than once but under ten times. The rearrangement uses TRBV5-1 and TRBJ1-1; a weak D match, TRBD1 (5 bases). This CDR3 region has 20 residues. Between the trimmed V and J ends, which lost 1 base and 8 bases, there was a span of 33 bases. The germline V gene encodes CDR1 SGHRS and CDR2 YFSETQ. The CDR3 sequence: CASSLIRAGPSGSHLREAFF. Written as DNA, the CDR3 is TGCGCCAGCAGCTTGATCCGGGCAGGGCCTTCTGGCAGCCACCTTAGAGAAGCTTTCTTT.

J is TRBJ2-7 and V is TRBV7-8; 8 positions match TRBD1. The trim removed 5 bases at V and 3 bases at J, leaving 6 bases unmatched. The CDR3 is 14 amino acids. Germline CDR1 and CDR2: SGHVS and FQNEAQ. The CDR3: CASSRDRMGYEQYF. CDR3 nucleotide sequence: TGTGCCAGCAGCCGGGACAGGATGGGCTACGAGCAGTACTTC.

The chain uses TRBV27 and TRBJ2-1, with 7 bases fitting TRBD2. This CDR3 contains 17 residues. The germline V gene encodes CDR1 MNHEY and CDR2 SMNVEV (reference sequence). J gave up 0 bases and V 6 bases, and 11 bases lay outside the gene matches. The CDR3, as DNA: TGTGCCAGCAGCAGGGAGGGGTGGGGGATCTCCTACAATGAGCAGTTCTTC. This sequence encodes CASSREGWGISYNEQFF.

This clone was recorded only once. The V gene is TRBV5-1, the J gene TRBJ2-1, with 11 bases that match TRBD2. The length of the CDR3 is 16 residues. Germline lookup yields CDR1 SGHRS and CDR2 YFSETQ. With V trimmed by 4 bases and J by 6 bases, 9 bases remained unmatched. The CDR3 DNA follows: TGCGCCAGCAGCCTTAGCGGGGGGGAGGGTATCAATGAGCAGTTCTTC. Translating it yields CASSLSGGEGINEQFF. Full variable domain (missing parts from reference TRBV5-1 and TRBJ2-1): KAGVTQTPRYLIKTRGQQVTLSCSPISGHRSVSWYQQTPGQGLQFLFEYFSETQRNKGNFPGRFSGRQFSNSRSEMNVSTLELGDSALYLCASSLSGGEGINEQFFGPGTRLTVL.

The rearrangement uses TRBV10-3 and TRBJ2-3; no clear D gene. The CDR3 covers 12 residues. The germline V gene encodes CDR1 ENHRY and CDR2 SYGVKD. Between the trimmed V and J ends, which lost 3 bases and 5 bases, there was a span of 6 bases. This CDR3 is CAISDVEDTQYF. CDR3 nucleotides: TGTGCCATCAGTGACGTAGAAGATACGCAGTATTTT.

This chain uses TRBV18 with TRBJ1-5; D unclear. Trimming left V 4 bases short and J 4 bases short, with 8 bases between. There are 13 residues in the CDR3. Germline V gene sequence: CDR1 KGHSH, CDR2 LQKENI. CDR3 loop: CASSLRSNQPQHF. The DNA of the CDR3 is TGTGCCAGCTCACTCAGGTCTAATCAGCCCCAGCATTTT.

The chain joins TRBV5-4 to TRBJ1-3, with 8 bases lining up with TRBD1. Germline loops: CDR1 SGHNT, CDR2 YYREEE (reference sequence). The CDR3 spans 18 residues. Trimming removed 2 bases from V and 0 bases from J; junction bases left unmatched: 10. In DNA form, the CDR3 reads TGTGCCAGCAGCTTTTTGGCACGGACAGGGAGCTCTGGAAACACCATATATTTT. Protein sequence: CASSFLARTGSSGNTIYF.

The chain carries TRBV6-1 and TRBJ1-4, with TRBD1 matching 7 bases. The CDR3 is made up of 13 amino acids. Per the germline V gene, CDR1 is MNHNS and CDR2 is SASEGT. With V trimmed by 6 bases and J by 8 bases, 6 bases remained unmatched. DNA of the CDR3: TGTGCCAGCAGAGGGGGCTTTCGGGAAAAACTGTTTTTT. Protein product: CASRGGFREKLFF.

The chain joins TRBV5-1 to TRBJ2-5; 9 positions agree with TRBD1. The CDR3 extends over 13 amino acids. The ends lost 7 bases at V and 5 bases at J; junction bases unmatched: 6. The germline CDR1 and CDR2 sequences are SGHRS and YFSETQ. Written as DNA, the CDR3 is TGCGCCAGCCGGAGGGACAGGGAGGAGACCCAGTACTTC. It is translated as CASRRDREETQYF.

This rearrangement joins TRBV19 to TRBJ2-7; possible D gene TRBD1, 6 bases. The CDR3 loop spans 13 amino acids. Between the trimmed V and J ends, which lost 6 bases and 3 bases, there was a span of 12 bases. The germline CDR1 and CDR2 sequences are LNHDA and SQIVND (reference sequence). This CDR3 reads CASRDRNSYEQYF. CDR3 in DNA: TGTGCCAGTAGGGACAGAAACAGCTACGAGCAGTACTTC.

The rearrangement links TRBV5-1 to TRBJ2-1; the D is unclear. This CDR3 has 13 residues. Germline V gives CDR1 SGHRS, CDR2 YFSETQ. With 4 bases removed from V and 3 bases from J, the gap between germline ends came to 8 bases. Here the CDR3 reads CASSGLNYNEQFF. CDR3 sequence (DNA): TGCGCCAGCAGCGGGCTTAACTACAATGAGCAGTTCTTC.

The rearrangement links TRBV30 to TRBJ1-5, with 10 bases matching TRBD1. The germline gives CDR1 GTSNPN, CDR2 SVGIG (reference sequence). V was pared by 1 base and J by 4 bases, with 22 bases of the junction left unmatched. The CDR3 is 21 amino acids. The CDR3 region has the DNA TGTGCCTGGAGTGCCCGGACAGGGGGTGATTCCCATAGGGCCCTGAATCAGCCCCAGCATTTT. As protein: CAWSARTGGDSHRALNQPQHF.

This clone has only one observation. The chain carries TRBV30 and TRBJ2-7; 13 bases fit TRBD2. CDR1 and CDR2 (germline): GTSNPN, SVGIG (reference sequence). J lost 5 bases, V lost 2 bases, and 9 bases had no gene match. The CDR3 has 16 amino acids. This CDR3 reads CAWSLAGLAGANEQYF. CDR3 bases: TGTGCCTGGAGTCTTGCTGGACTAGCGGGAGCTAACGAGCAGTACTTC. Full variable domain (remainder filled in from reference TRBV30 and TRBJ2-7): SQTIHQWPATLVQPVGSPLSLECTVEGTSNPNLYWYRQAAGRGLQLLFYSVGIGQISSEVPQNLSASRPQDRQFILSSKKLLLSDSGFYLCAWSLAGLAGANEQYFGPGTRLTVT.

The chain is built from TRBV29-1 and TRBJ1-1, with TRBD1 matching 7 bases. This CDR3 has 11 residues. From germline, CDR1 is SQVTM and CDR2 ANQGSEA. V lost 8 bases, J lost 11 bases, and 11 bases stayed unmatched. CDR3 residues: CSSSQGGFAFF. In DNA, the CDR3 is TGCAGCTCCTCCCAGGGGGGTTTCGCTTTCTTT.

V is TRBV5-6 and J is TRBJ2-3; 7 positions agree with TRBD1. This CDR3 contains 14 residues. The trim removed 5 bases at V and 6 bases at J, leaving 9 bases unmatched. Germline CDR1 SGHDT, CDR2 YYEEEE. The CDR3 DNA sequence: TGTGCCAGCAGTTTAGGGACAGCCCGCGATACGCAGTATTTT. Encoded protein: CASSLGTARDTQYF.

This rearrangement joins TRBV28 to TRBJ2-7, with TRBD2 matching 8 bases. Germline V gene lookup returns CDR1 MDHEN and CDR2 SYDVKM. This CDR3 spans 14 amino acids. V was pared by 2 bases and J by 10 bases, with 10 bases of the junction left unmatched. In DNA form, the CDR3 reads TGTGCCAGCAGTTTAACAGCGGGAGTGGGGGTCCAGTACTTC. This codes for CASSLTAGVGVQYF.

The rearrangement links TRBV2 to TRBJ2-5; tentative D call: TRBD1 (5 bases). CDR3 length equals 12 residues. Looked up from germline, CDR1 is SNHLY and CDR2 is FYNNEI. Trimming took 8 bases from V and 3 from J, leaving 10 bases between them. Written as DNA, the CDR3 is TGTGCCAGCGAAACAGGAGAAGAGACCCAGTACTTC. Its protein product is CASETGEETQYF. Supplemented by reference TRBV2 and TRBJ2-5, the full variable domain reads EPEVTQTPSHQVTQMGQEVILRCVPISNHLYFYWYRQILGQKVEFLVSFYNNEISEKSEIFDDQFSVERPDGSNFTLKIRSTKLEDSAMYFCASETGEETQYFGPGTRLLVL.

A word on this clone: One end of the junction does not line up with germline, which may come from a read error. This chain uses TRBV19 with TRBJ1-5, with 7 bases fitting TRBD1. Germline CDR1 and CDR2: LNHDA and SQIVND (reference sequence). CDR3 length: 14 amino acids. CDR3 region: CASSPRDRHQPQNF. DNA of the CDR3: TGTGCCAGTAGCCCCCGGGACAGACATCAGCCCCAGAATTTT.

The V call is TRBV28, the J call TRBJ1-1; TRBD1 might be the D (5 bases). The CDR3 loop spans 14 amino acids. The V end was cut by 4 bases, the J end by 0 bases, with 9 bases between. Germline CDR1 and CDR2: MDHEN and SYDVKM. The CDR3 DNA reads TGTGCCAGCAGTTATCGCAGGGTGAACACTGAAGCTTTCTTT. It translates to CASSYRRVNTEAFF.

This chain connects TRBV15 to TRBJ2-7, with D possibly being TRBD1 (5 bases). CDR1 and CDR2 (germline): LNHNV, YYDKDF (reference sequence). Trimming cost V 8 bases and J 2 bases, with 16 bases left between them. This CDR3 contains 14 residues. In DNA, the CDR3 is TGTGCCACCCGTGGGGCAGGGCGAACCTACGAGCAGTACTTC. Residues: CATRGAGRTYEQYF. The variable domain in full, completed from reference TRBV15 and TRBJ2-7, reads DAMVIQNPRYQVTQFGKPVTLSCSQTLNHNVMYWYQQKSSQAPKLLFHYYDKDFNNEADTPDNFQSRRPNTSFCFLDIRSPGLGDTAMYLCATRGAGRTYEQYFGPGTRLTVT.